This T cell receptor beta chain emerged from a study of cytomegalovirus exposure and HLA in healthy donors. Overall study context: Drawn from HLA-typed donors, some 80 million unique TCRs were held in an early data release. Findings of the study overall: A list of approximately 150 TCR beta chains associated with cytomegalovirus was given.

Note on this clone: Its antigen is as yet unknown.

This PCR relied on a set of 60 Vbeta primers and 13 Jbeta primers. Only in-frame clones appear in the TCRdb table, and some are missing; sequencing was by immunoSEQ multiplex PCR. The table lists roughly 150,000 clones, around 80% of them singletons. Germline V gene lookup returns CDR1 LNHNV and CDR2 YYDKDF (reference sequence). This CDR3 spans 16 amino acids. The ends lost 3 bases at V and 6 bases at J; junction bases unmatched: 9. The chain has TRBV15 and TRBJ2-2, with 8 positions matching TRBD1. The source material was PBMCs. The sequence derives from a woman aged 40-49 years in good health and CMV-seronegative. This CDR3 reads CATSRDRVNLAGELFF. CDR3 DNA: TGTGCCACCAGCAGGGACAGGGTAAATCTGGCCGGGGAGCTGTTTTTT.